This T cell receptor (beta chain) was sequenced for a study of blood T cell repertoires in COVID-19. Study as a whole: COVID-19 samples from acute and convalescent phases originated in the United States, Italy and Spain. Sample material is recorded as cDNA or gDNA derived from T cells, B-cell-depleted T cells, or PBMCs.

As handled by the study authors: For nucleated cells, counts were estimated from reference gene primer amplification. Only in-frame clones appear in the TCRdb table, and some are missing; sequencing was by immunoSEQ multiplex PCR. V and J calls and clone size follow that table, whereas D and trimming were derived from the DNA. The table includes roughly 130,000 clones, around 82% detected once. All enrollees were about 18 to 89 years old and from 20 to 30 US areas. The sequencing input was PBMCs or T cells enriched from blood (not recorded which). This TCR was recovered from a man aged 40-49 years with acute COVID-19.

The CDR3 DNA sequence: TGTGCCAGCAGCGGTAGTGGGGGGGCTACCGGGGAGCTGTTTTTT. Its protein product is CASSGSGGATGELFF. The chain uses TRBV9 and TRBJ2-2; D is possibly TRBD2 (7 bases). Germline lookup yields CDR1 SGDLS and CDR2 YYNGEE. The CDR3 is 15 amino acids. V shed 3 bases and J shed 5 bases, with 14 bases lying between them.